This T cell receptor (beta chain) appears in the sequencing data of a study of cytomegalovirus exposure and HLA in healthy donors. Findings and caveats of the study: Later analysis revealed greater clonal expansion in HLA-associated TCR beta chains than in equally common others. Upon later analysis, TCR association rates were observed to vary by HLA locus, being highest for DRB1 and lowest for HLA-C.

PCR involved 60 Vbeta and 13 Jbeta primers. As handled by the study authors: Later analysis identified 88 million or so unique TCR beta chains, approximately 11 million shared. The data were produced by immunoSEQ multiplex PCR, yet TCRdb's version contains in-frame clones alone and is incomplete. Clone size and the V and J calls come from that table; the DNA yielded D and trimming. This table holds some 120,000 clones, 80% found once. This clone was found once. Its antigen is still unknown. The specimen was PBMCs. This clonotype was obtained from a man in his thirties or forties in good health and CMV-seronegative.

The CDR3 coding sequence is TGTGCCAGCAGGGGCAGGCCGCTCACCGGGGAGCTGTTTTTT. This translates into CASRGRPLTGELFF. The rearrangement uses TRBV6-5 and TRBJ2-2; no clear D gene. The CDR3 covers 14 residues. V lost 6 bases and J lost 4, with 12 bases in between. Germline V gene data show CDR1 as MNHEY and CDR2 as SVGAGI.